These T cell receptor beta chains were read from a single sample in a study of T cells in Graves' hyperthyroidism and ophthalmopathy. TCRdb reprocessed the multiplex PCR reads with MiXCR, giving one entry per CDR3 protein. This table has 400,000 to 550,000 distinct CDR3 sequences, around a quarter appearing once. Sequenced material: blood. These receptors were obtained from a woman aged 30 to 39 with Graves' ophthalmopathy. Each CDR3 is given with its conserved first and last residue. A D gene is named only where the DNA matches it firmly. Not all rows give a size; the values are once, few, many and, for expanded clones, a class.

CASSPPEGRQGITEAFF	TGTGCCAGCTCACCACCAGAAGGCCGACAAGGGATCACTGAAGCTTTCTTT	NA	TRBJ1-1	TRBV18	NA
CASSMNLETQYF	TGTGCCAGTAGTATGAACCTGGAGACCCAGTACTTC	many	TRBJ2-5	TRBV19	NA
CASSEQGRDGYTF	TGTGCCAGCAGTGAACAGGGGAGGGATGGCTACACCTTC	NA	TRBJ1-2	TRBV12-3/TRBV12-4	TRBD1
CASSGQGPQYTEAFF	TGTGCCAGCAGCGGACAGGGGCCCCAGTACACTGAAGCTTTCTTT	many	TRBJ1-1	TRBV2	TRBD1
CASSTGAEAFF	TGTGCCAGCAGCACAGGGGCTGAAGCTTTCTTT	many	TRBJ1-1	TRBV9	TRBD1
CASSADRSEAFF	TGTGCCAGCTCAGCGGACAGGAGTGAAGCTTTCTTT	NA	TRBJ1-1	TRBV18	TRBD1
CASSESGLPGTQYF	TGCGCCAGCAGTGAGTCGGGACTCCCAGGGACCCAGTACTTC	NA	TRBJ2-5	TRBV10-1	NA
CASSDRVFVAEAFF	TGTGCCAGTAGTGACAGGGTGTTTGTCGCTGAAGCTTTCTTT	many	TRBJ1-1	TRBV19	TRBD1
CASSPGTGNTGELFF	TGTGCCAGCAGCCCCGGGACAGGGAACACCGGGGAGCTGTTTTTT	many	TRBJ2-2	TRBV9	TRBD1
CASKNRGEMNTEAFF	TGTGCAAGTAAAAATCGGGGAGAAATGAACACTGAAGCTTTCTTT	many	TRBJ1-1	TRBV19	NA
CSAGDRGNTYEQYF	TGCAGTGCGGGGGACAGGGGAAACACCTACGAGCAGTACTTC	NA	TRBJ2-7	TRBV20-1	TRBD1
CASSEGQGAYGYTF	TGTGCCAGCAGTGAAGGACAGGGGGCCTATGGCTACACCTTC	NA	TRBJ1-2	TRBV6-1	TRBD1
CASSASGSFRALIQPQHF	TGTGCCAGCAGCGCCTCCGGGTCCTTCAGGGCGTTGATTCAGCCCCAGCATTTT	NA	TRBJ1-5	TRBV6-4	NA
CASSQGPRANYGYTF	TGTGCCAGCAGCCAAGGTCCCAGAGCTAACTATGGCTACACCTTC	many	TRBJ1-2	TRBV3-1	NA
CASGQRLTEAFF	TGTGCCAGCGGACAGAGACTCACTGAAGCTTTCTTT	few	TRBJ1-1	TRBV2	NA
CSARVRENQPQHF	TGCAGTGCTAGAGTGCGGGAGAATCAGCCCCAGCATTTT	NA	TRBJ1-5	TRBV20-1	NA
CSARPGGVGFGQPQHF	TGCAGTGCTAGGCCGGGCGGGGTGGGATTCGGTCAGCCCCAGCATTTT	many	TRBJ1-5	TRBV20-1	NA
CASRPEDATEAFF	TGTGCCAGCCGACCCGAAGACGCGACTGAAGCTTTCTTT	many	TRBJ1-1	TRBV11-2	NA
CASGDSSNQPQHF	TGTGCCAGCGGTGACAGTAGCAATCAGCCCCAGCATTTT	many	TRBJ1-5	TRBV12-3/TRBV12-4	NA
CASSFGSRLIQAFF	TGTGCCAGCAGTTTCGGATCCCGGCTAATTCAAGCTTTCTTT	NA	TRBJ1-1	TRBV12-3/TRBV12-4	NA
CASSLGQVLYGYTF	TGCGCCAGCAGCTTGGGCCAGGTCCTCTATGGCTACACCTTC	NA	TRBJ1-2	TRBV5-1	NA
CSARGLSEQYF	TGCAGTGCTAGGGGTCTCAGTGAGCAGTACTTC	many	TRBJ2-7	TRBV20-1	NA
CATSDTGQGEAFF	TGTGCCACCAGTGATACAGGACAGGGTGAAGCTTTCTTT	few	TRBJ1-1	TRBV24-1	TRBD1
CATSSLAGETQYF	TGTGCCACCAGCAGCCTGGCTGGAGAGACCCAGTACTTC	large	TRBJ2-5	TRBV15	NA
CASSNFGGSYEQYF	TGTGCCAGCAGTAATTTCGGGGGATCCTACGAGCAGTACTTC	many	TRBJ2-7	TRBV28	NA
CASSPPGPEAFF	TGTGCCAGCAGTCCCCCCGGACCTGAAGCTTTCTTT	many	TRBJ1-1	TRBV12-3/TRBV12-4	NA
CASSILAGEETQYF	TGTGCCAGCAGTATCCTTGCGGGGGAAGAGACCCAGTACTTC	few	TRBJ2-5	TRBV6-1	TRBD2
CASSLLGHLSQETQYF	TGTGCCAGCAGCTTACTGGGACATTTAAGCCAAGAGACCCAGTACTTC	many	TRBJ2-5	TRBV11-2	NA
CAISRTGVNQPQRF	TGTGCCATCAGCAGGACAGGGGTTAATCAGCCCCAGCGTTTT	NA	TRBJ1-5	TRBV10-3	TRBD1
CASSRPGDGENTEAFF	TGTGCCAGCAGTAGGCCCGGAGACGGAGAGAACACTGAAGCTTTCTTT	few	TRBJ1-1	TRBV6-1	NA
CASSLNFGTGSYEQYF	TGTGCCAGCAGCTTAAACTTCGGGACGGGATCCTACGAGCAGTACTTC	NA	TRBJ2-7	TRBV11-2	NA
CASSPLGGAEDEQYF	TGTGCCAGCAGCCCCTTAGGGGGGGCCGAGGACGAGCAGTACTTC	NA	TRBJ2-7	TRBV3-1	NA
CASSHPSTSGGYTF	TGCGCCAGCAGCCACCCCTCCACGTCCGGTGGCTACACCTTC	many	TRBJ1-2	TRBV4-1	NA
CASSEGILLNQPQHF	TGTGCCAGCAGTGAAGGGATTCTTCTCAATCAGCCCCAGCATTTT	many	TRBJ1-5	TRBV6-1	NA
CASSESQGVYIQYF	TGTGCCAGCAGTGAAAGTCAAGGGGTATACATTCAGTACTTC	many	TRBJ2-4	TRBV2	NA
CAISEENSNQPQHF	TGTGCCATCAGTGAGGAGAATAGCAATCAGCCCCAGCATTTT	many	TRBJ1-5	TRBV10-3	NA
CASSYGQGYEQYF	TGTGCCAGCAGCTACGGACAGGGCTACGAGCAGTACTTC	many	TRBJ2-7	TRBV9	TRBD1
CASSSKTERGYGYTF	TGTGCCAGCAGCTCCAAGACCGAGCGAGGCTATGGCTACACCTTC	many	TRBJ1-2	TRBV7-9	NA
CASSLQGFAETQYF	TGTGCCAGCAGTCTACAGGGTTTCGCGGAGACCCAGTACTTC	few	TRBJ2-5	TRBV12-3/TRBV12-4	NA
CASSLAGGGARETQYF	TGTGCCAGCAGCTTAGCTGGCGGGGGGGCCAGGGAGACCCAGTACTTC	NA	TRBJ2-5	TRBV11-2	TRBD2
CASTWTGGTEAFF	TGTGCCAGCACCTGGACGGGAGGGACTGAAGCTTTCTTT	few	TRBJ1-1	TRBV12-3/TRBV12-4	NA
CASSYRDLGVGAEAFF	TGTGCCAGCAGTTACCGGGACTTGGGTGTCGGCGCTGAAGCTTTCTTT	many	TRBJ1-1	TRBV27	NA
CASSPPNYEQIQGYTF	TGTGCCAGCAGCCCCCCTAACTATGAACAGATCCAGGGCTACACCTTC	NA	TRBJ1-2	TRBV12-3/TRBV12-4	NA
CASSLYGGIDEQYF	TGTGCCAGCAGCTTATACGGGGGGATCGACGAGCAGTACTTC	many	TRBJ2-7	TRBV7-2	TRBD2
CSASPPSYGYTF	TGCAGTGCTAGCCCCCCCAGCTATGGCTACACCTTC	many	TRBJ1-2	TRBV20-1	NA
CASSYDRGIFTGELFF	TGTGCCAGCAGTTACGACAGGGGGATATTCACCGGGGAGCTGTTTTTT	NA	TRBJ2-2	TRBV6-5	TRBD1